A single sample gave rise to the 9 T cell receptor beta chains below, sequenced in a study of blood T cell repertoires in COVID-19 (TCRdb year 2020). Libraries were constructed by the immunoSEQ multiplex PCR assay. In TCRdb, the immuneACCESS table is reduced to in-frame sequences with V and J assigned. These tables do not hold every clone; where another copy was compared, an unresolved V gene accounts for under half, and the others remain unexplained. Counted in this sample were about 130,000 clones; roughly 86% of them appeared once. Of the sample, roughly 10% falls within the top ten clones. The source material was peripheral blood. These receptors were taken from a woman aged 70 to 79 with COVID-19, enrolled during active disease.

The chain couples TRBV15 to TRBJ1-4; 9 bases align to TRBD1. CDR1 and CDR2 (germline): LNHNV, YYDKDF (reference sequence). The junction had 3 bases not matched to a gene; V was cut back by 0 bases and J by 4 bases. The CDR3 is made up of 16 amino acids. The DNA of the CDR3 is TGTGCCACCAGCAGAGATCCGACAGGGGGTAATGAAAAACTGTTTTTT. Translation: CATSRDPTGGNEKLFF.

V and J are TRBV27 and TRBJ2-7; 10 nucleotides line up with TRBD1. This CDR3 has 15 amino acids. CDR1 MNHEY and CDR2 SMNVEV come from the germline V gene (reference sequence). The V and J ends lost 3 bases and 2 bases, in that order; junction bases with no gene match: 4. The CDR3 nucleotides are TGTGCCAGCAGTTTTCGGGACAGGGGAACCTACGAGCAGTACTTC. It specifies CASSFRDRGTYEQYF.

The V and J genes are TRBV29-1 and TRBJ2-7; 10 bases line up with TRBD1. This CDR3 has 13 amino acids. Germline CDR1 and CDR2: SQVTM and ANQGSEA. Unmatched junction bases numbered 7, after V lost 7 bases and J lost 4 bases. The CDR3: CSATGTGAYEQYF. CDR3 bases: TGCAGCGCGACCGGGACAGGGGCTTACGAGCAGTACTTC.

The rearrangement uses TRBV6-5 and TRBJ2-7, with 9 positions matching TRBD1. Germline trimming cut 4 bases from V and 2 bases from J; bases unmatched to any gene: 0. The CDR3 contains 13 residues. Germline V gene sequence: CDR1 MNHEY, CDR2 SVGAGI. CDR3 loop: CASSWDRAYEQYF. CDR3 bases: TGTGCCAGCAGTTGGGACAGGGCCTACGAGCAGTACTTC.

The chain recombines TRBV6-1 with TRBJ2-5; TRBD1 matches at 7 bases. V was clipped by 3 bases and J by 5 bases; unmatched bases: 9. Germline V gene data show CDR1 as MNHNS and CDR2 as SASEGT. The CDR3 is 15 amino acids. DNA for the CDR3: TGTGCCAGCAGTGATACCCTCGACAGGGCGGAGACCCAGTACTTC. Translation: CASSDTLDRAETQYF.

As DNA, the CDR3 is TGTGCCAGCAGCTTAGGGACCGGAGGTATTATCCACAATGAGCAGTTCTTC. Protein sequence: CASSLGTGGIIHNEQFF. This rearrangement joins TRBV7-9 to TRBJ2-1; TRBD2 is a possible D gene (5 bases). The CDR3 has 17 residues. V was clipped by 1 base and J by 5 bases, with 18 bases between them. Looked up from germline, CDR1 is SEHNR and CDR2 is FQNEAQ (reference sequence). The whole variable domain, filled in from reference TRBV7-9 and TRBJ2-1, reads DTGVSQNPRHKITKRGQNVTFRCDPISEHNRLYWYRQTLGQGPEFLTYFQNEAQLEKSRLLSDRFSAERPKGSFSTLEIQRTEQGDSAMYLCASSLGTGGIIHNEQFFGPGTRLTVL.

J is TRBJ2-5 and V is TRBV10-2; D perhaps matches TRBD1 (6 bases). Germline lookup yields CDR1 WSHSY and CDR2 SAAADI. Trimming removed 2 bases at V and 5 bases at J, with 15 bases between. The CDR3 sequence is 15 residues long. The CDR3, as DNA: TGCGCCAGCAGTGAGCAGGGGCGCGTGGGGGAGACCCAGTACTTC. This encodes CASSEQGRVGETQYF.

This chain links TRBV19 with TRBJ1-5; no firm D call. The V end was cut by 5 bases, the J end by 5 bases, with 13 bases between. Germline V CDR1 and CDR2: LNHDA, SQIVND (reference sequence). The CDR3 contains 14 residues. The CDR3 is CASSPYDGDQPQHF. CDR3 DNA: TGTGCCAGTAGTCCCTATGACGGGGATCAGCCCCAGCATTTT.

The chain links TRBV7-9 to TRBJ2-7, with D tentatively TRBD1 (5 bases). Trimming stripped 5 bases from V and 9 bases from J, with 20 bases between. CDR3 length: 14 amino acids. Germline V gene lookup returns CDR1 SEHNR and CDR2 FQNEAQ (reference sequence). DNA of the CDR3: TGTGCCAGCAGCGTCCTGGAGACAGCAGGCGGGCAGTACTTC. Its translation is CASSVLETAGGQYF.